The next 14 T cell receptor beta chains were all read from a single sample in a study of T cell clonality in common variable immunodeficiency. General observations from the study: Common variable immunodeficiency TCR beta sequences reportedly had fewer deletions and N-nucleotide insertions.

For these receptors, no antigen is known. Sequencing used immunoSEQ multiplex PCR; TCRdb keeps in-frame clones, though not all of them. The sample holds about 33,000 clones, and no clone turns up only once. Sequencing input: peripheral blood mononuclear cells. The receptors come from a human donor with common variable immunodeficiency.

With respect to this clone: The read falls 3 residues short of the CDR3 end, and the missing part is taken from the germline J gene. The chain joins TRBV5-5 to TRBJ2-7, with a weak D call TRBD1 (6 bases). In germline, CDR1 is SGHKS, CDR2 YYEKEE (reference sequence). The CDR3 is made up of 14 amino acids. V gave up 7 bases and J gave up 0 bases, with 14 bases separating them. The CDR3 sequence: CASPQGKDSYEQYF. The CDR3 DNA, read in part, is TGTGCCAGCCCTCAGGGGAAAGACTCCTACGAG.

This clone was detected many times. The missing CDR3 end, 3 residues past where the read stops, is filled in from the germline J gene. V usage is TRBV6-1 and J usage is TRBJ2-2; D not resolved. The V gene's germline CDR1 is MNHNS and CDR2 SASEGT. This CDR3 spans 16 amino acids. The V and J ends lost 3 bases and 0 bases respectively, with 11 bases between them. CDR3 DNA (partial): TGTGCCAGCAGTGATAGAGTAACAGCGAACACCGGGGAG. Protein: CASSDRVTANTGE. The full CDR3 protein is CASSDRVTANTGELFF.

Note on this clone: The read terminates 3 residues before the CDR3 end, so the remaining end is supplied by the germline J gene. The chain recombines TRBV7-8 with TRBJ1-2; D may be TRBD1 (5 bases). From germline, CDR1 is SGHVS and CDR2 FQNEAQ. V was pared by 1 base and J by 6 bases, with 6 bases between. There are 12 residues in the CDR3. The CDR3 loop reads CASSLGGDGYTF. CDR3 DNA, as far as it was read: TGTGCCAGCAGCTTAGGGGGGGATGGC.

Remarks on this clone: The CDR3 is cut off 3 residues early in the read; its end comes from the germline J gene. The chain combines TRBV19 with TRBJ2-2, with D unresolved. The germline V gene has CDR1 LNHDA and CDR2 SQIVND (reference sequence). This CDR3 contains 12 residues. V was clipped by 7 bases and J by 1 base, with 4 bases between them. The covered CDR3 bases are TGTGCCAGTACGTGGAACACCGGGGAG. Its protein is CASTWNTGE. The full CDR3 sequence reads CASTWNTGELFF.

This clone was observed a handful of times. The read ends 3 residues shy of where the CDR3 ends; the end is completed using the germline J gene. This chain connects TRBV30 to TRBJ1-5; TRBD1 aligns across 10 bases. CDR1 is GTSNPN and CDR2 is SVGIG in the germline V gene (reference sequence). The V segment lost 5 bases and the J segment 2 bases; nucleotides outside the gene matches: 0. This CDR3 has 13 residues. The chain's CDR3 is CAWGTGGNQPQHF. The sequenced part of the CDR3 DNA is TGTGCCTGGGGGACAGGGGGCAATCAGCCC.

In this sample, this clone turned up many times. The DNA read from the CDR3 is TGTGCCAGTAGTATGATAAACACCAAAGAGACC. Amino acid sequence: CASSMINTKET. The entire CDR3 protein reads CASSMINTKETQYF. The rearrangement uses TRBV19 and TRBJ2-5, with D uncertain. The CDR3 extends 3 residues past the end of the read, so its final part is completed from the germline J gene. This CDR3 is built from 14 residues. V was trimmed by 3 bases and J by 3 bases, leaving 11 bases between them. Germline V lookup: CDR1 LNHDA, CDR2 SQIVND (reference sequence).

The sample holds many counts of this clone. This CDR3 reads CSARDVLQGASNSPLHF. CDR3 DNA (partial): TGCAGTGCTAGAGATGTGTTACAGGGGGCGAGTAATTCACCC. The chain couples TRBV20-1 to TRBJ1-6; TRBD1 matches at 9 bases. The read ends 3 residues early relative to the CDR3; the germline J gene fills the gap. The CDR3 is 17 amino acids. V gave up 0 bases and J gave up 6 bases; unmatched junction bases: 9. Per the germline V gene, CDR1 is DFQATT and CDR2 is SNEGSKA (reference sequence).

As to this clone: With the read ending 3 residues before the CDR3 end, the germline J gene is used to fill in that end. V gene TRBV11-2 combines with J gene TRBJ2-7; the D gene is possibly TRBD1 (6 bases). The V end was cut by 2 bases, the J end by 4 bases, with 12 bases between. CDR1 is SGHAT and CDR2 is FQNNGV in the germline V gene. This CDR3 has 14 residues. The DNA read from the CDR3 is TGTGCCAGCAGCTTAAACAGGGTGACTTACGAG. Protein: CASSLNRVTYE. The entire CDR3 sequence reads CASSLNRVTYEQYF.

Remarks on this clone: The sequence runs out 3 residues before the end of the CDR3; the remainder is reconstructed from the germline J gene. V and J are TRBV19 and TRBJ2-5; 7 bases agree with TRBD2. J gave up 2 bases and V 1 base, and 1 base lay outside the gene matches. The CDR3 length is 14 residues. Germline lookup yields CDR1 LNHDA and CDR2 SQIVND (reference sequence). The covered CDR3 bases are TGTGCCAGTAGTATAGGGGGACTACAAGAGACC. Translated: CASSIGGLQET. The whole CDR3 reads CASSIGGLQETQYF.

This clone has at least ten counts. The read ends 3 residues shy of where the CDR3 ends; the end is completed using the germline J gene. This rearrangement joins TRBV20-1 to TRBJ1-5; no reliable D call. From germline, CDR1 is DFQATT and CDR2 SNEGSKA (reference sequence). V was cut by 2 bases and J by 5 bases, with 7 bases left in between. This CDR3 has 12 residues. Incomplete CDR3 DNA: TGCAGTGCTAGAAGGCTCTATCAGCCC. Its translation: CSARRLYQP. The CDR3 reads in full as CSARRLYQPQHF.

This clone was detected only a few times. Partial CDR3 DNA: TGTGCCAGCTCACCGGCCGTACAGTTTACTGAA. This translates into CASSPAVQFTE. The entire CDR3 is CASSPAVQFTEAFF. The J gene is TRBJ1-1, the V gene TRBV18; unclear D gene. Coverage ceases 3 residues before the CDR3 finishes, and the germline J gene fills in the end. Germline V gene data show CDR1 as KGHSH and CDR2 as LQKENI. This CDR3 contains 14 residues. The germline V and J ends were trimmed by 3 bases and 5 bases, with 13 bases remaining between them.

This clone was counted many times. The CDR3 DNA, read in part, is TGTGCCTGGAACTCCGGGCCCGGGGATGAG. Amino acids: CAWNSGPGDE. From start to end, the CDR3 is CAWNSGPGDEQFF. This sequence joins TRBV30 and TRBJ2-1; TRBD2 might be the D (5 bases). The CDR3 extends 3 residues past the end of the read, so its final part is completed from the germline J gene. This CDR3 is 13 amino acids long. CDR1 is GTSNPN and CDR2 is SVGIG in the germline V gene (reference sequence). Trimming took off 4 bases at V and 8 bases at J, with 15 bases between the two ends.

A few counts support this clone. The CDR3 extends 3 residues past the end of the read, so its final part is completed from the germline J gene. V usage is TRBV19 and J usage is TRBJ2-1, with TRBD2 matching over 7 bases. V was pared by 5 bases and J by 9 bases, with 13 bases of the junction left unmatched. Germline CDR1 LNHDA, CDR2 SQIVND (reference sequence). This CDR3 comprises 15 residues. The sequenced CDR3 bases are TGTGCCAGTAGTGTATCCGGGACTACGTACCCTGAG. This encodes CASSVSGTTYPE. The full CDR3 protein reads CASSVSGTTYPEQFF. Using reference TRBV19 and TRBJ2-1 for the parts outside the CDR3, the full variable domain is DGGITQSPKYLFRKEGQNVTLSCEQNLNHDAMYWYRQDPGQGLRLIYYSQIVNDFQKGDIAEGYSVSREKKESFPLTVTSAQKNPTAFYLCASSVSGTTYPEQFFGPGTRLTVL.

About this clone: The read falls 3 residues short of the CDR3 end, and the missing part is taken from the germline J gene. The V and J genes are TRBV2 and TRBJ2-5; tentatively, D is TRBD2 (5 bases). The CDR3 is 12 amino acids. CDR1 SNHLY and CDR2 FYNNEI come from the germline V gene. V was shortened by 4 bases and J by 7 bases, with 10 bases between the two germline ends. CDR3 sequence reads: CASSAPAGTQYF. The CDR3 DNA, read in part, is TGTGCCAGCAGTGCCCCGGCGGGGACC.